What follows describes a single TCR beta chain. Antigen: not known. 5'RACE template switching added a universal primer site and UMIs to TCR cDNA. TCRdb passed the 5' RACE reads through MiXCR, listing each CDR3 protein once. The sample shows about 360,000 distinct CDR3 sequences, 6.2% of them seen only once. These data are taken from a study of T cells after yellow fever vaccination. Study-level information: The fractions with low cell numbers were processed using SMART-Seq v4 Ultra Low Input. Points from the study as a whole: Clones that expanded after primary vaccination mostly reappeared after the booster (around 96% CD4, approximately 85% CD8). The CD4 compartment and the CD8 compartment contained a small share of clonotypes in common.

V gave up 8 bases and J gave up 1 base, with 18 bases separating them. Per germline, CDR1 SEHNR and CDR2 FQNEAQ (reference sequence). The length of the CDR3 is 15 residues. V usage is TRBV7-9 and J usage is TRBJ2-7; D ambiguous. Sequences were derived from PBMCs, sampled 5 days after the yellow fever booster vaccination. This sequence was found in a man aged 30 to 45 who received the YFV17D yellow fever vaccine. CDR3 loop: CASGVTRVGSYEQYF. DNA for the CDR3: TGTGCCAGCGGGGTGACACGGGTCGGGTCCTACGAGCAGTACTTC.